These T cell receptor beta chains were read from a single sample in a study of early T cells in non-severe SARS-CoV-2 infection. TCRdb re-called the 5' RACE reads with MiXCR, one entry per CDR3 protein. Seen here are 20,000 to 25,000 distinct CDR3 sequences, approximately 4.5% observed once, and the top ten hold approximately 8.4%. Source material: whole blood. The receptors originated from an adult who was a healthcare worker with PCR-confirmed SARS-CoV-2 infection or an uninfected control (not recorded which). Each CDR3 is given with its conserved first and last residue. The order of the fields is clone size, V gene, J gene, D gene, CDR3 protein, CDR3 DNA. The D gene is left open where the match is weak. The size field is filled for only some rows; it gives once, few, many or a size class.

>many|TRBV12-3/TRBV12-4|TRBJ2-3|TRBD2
CASSFTAGARTDTQYF
TGTGCCAGCAGTTTTACAGCGGGGGCCCGCACAGATACGCAGTATTTT
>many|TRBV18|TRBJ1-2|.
CASSRDGGYTF
TGTGCCAGCTCACGGGATGGGGGCTACACCTTC
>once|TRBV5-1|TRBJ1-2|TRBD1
CASSAGQGFFNYGYTF
TGCGCCAGCAGCGCCGGACAGGGGTTTTTTAACTATGGCTACACCTTC
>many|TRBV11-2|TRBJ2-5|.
CASSVGSTETQYF
TGTGCCAGCAGCGTAGGGAGTACGGAGACCCAGTACTTC
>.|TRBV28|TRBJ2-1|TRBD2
CASSFLGLAANEQFF
TGTGCCAGCAGTTTTCTGGGACTAGCGGCAAATGAGCAGTTCTTC
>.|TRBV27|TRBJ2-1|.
CASTKGSGRGEQFF
TGTGCCAGCACCAAGGGAAGTGGCAGGGGTGAGCAGTTCTTC
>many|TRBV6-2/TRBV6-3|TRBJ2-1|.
CASSSSRGSEQFF
TGTGCCAGCAGTTCAAGTAGGGGGAGTGAGCAGTTCTTC
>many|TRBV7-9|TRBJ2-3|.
CASSLKGGANTDTQYF
TGTGCCAGCAGCTTAAAGGGCGGGGCGAACACAGATACGCAGTATTTT
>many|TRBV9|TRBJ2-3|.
CASSVRESTDTQYF
TGTGCCAGCAGCGTCAGAGAAAGCACAGATACGCAGTATTTT
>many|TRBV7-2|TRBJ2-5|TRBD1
CASSLAGQGMLAQYF
TGTGCCAGCAGCTTAGCGGGACAGGGGATGTTGGCCCAGTACTTC
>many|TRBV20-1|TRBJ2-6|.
CSARTRSSGANVLTF
TGCAGTGCTAGAACTAGATCCTCTGGGGCCAACGTCCTGACTTTC
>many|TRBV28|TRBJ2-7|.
CASSGWQAAYEQYF
TGTGCCAGCAGCGGGTGGCAGGCTGCCTACGAGCAGTACTTC
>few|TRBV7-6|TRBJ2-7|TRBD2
CASSPVGVAGGTYEQYF
TGTGCCAGCAGCCCGGTTGGGGTAGCGGGGGGCACCTACGAGCAGTACTTC
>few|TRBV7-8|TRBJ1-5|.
CASSFGRISNQPQHF
TGTGCCAGCAGCTTTGGCAGAATTAGCAATCAGCCCCAGCATTTT
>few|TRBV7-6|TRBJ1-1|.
CASSPGTTMNTEAFF
TGTGCCAGCAGCCCCGGGACAACCATGAACACTGAAGCTTTCTTT
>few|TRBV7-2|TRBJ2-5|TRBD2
CASSSRTSGGEAQETQYF
TGTGCCAGCAGCTCCCGGACTAGCGGGGGGGAGGCGCAAGAGACCCAGTACTTC
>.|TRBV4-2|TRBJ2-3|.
CASSPGADTQYF
TGTGCCAGCAGCCCCGGGGCAGATACGCAGTATTTT
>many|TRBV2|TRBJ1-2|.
CASSGRDTRRNYGYTF
TGTGCCAGCAGTGGCCGGGACACCAGAAGGAACTATGGCTACACCTTC
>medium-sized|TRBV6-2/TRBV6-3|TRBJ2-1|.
CASSLQPSIFHEQFF
TGTGCCAGCAGTTTACAGCCTTCTATTTTCCATGAGCAGTTCTTC
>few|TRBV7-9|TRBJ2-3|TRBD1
CASRPQGAADTQYF
TGTGCCAGCAGACCACAGGGGGCCGCAGATACGCAGTATTTT
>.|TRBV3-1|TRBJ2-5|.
CASSQGSETQYF
TGTGCCAGCAGCCAAGGAAGTGAGACCCAGTACTTC
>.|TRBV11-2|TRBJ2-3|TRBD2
CASSFLRTSGVTDTQYF
TGTGCCAGCAGCTTTTTACGGACTAGCGGGGTCACAGATACGCAGTATTTT
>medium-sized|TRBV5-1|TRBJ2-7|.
CASSLVGEDWQYF
TGCGCCAGCAGCTTAGTGGGGGAGGACTGGCAGTACTTC
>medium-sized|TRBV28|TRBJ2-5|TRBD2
CASSSTSGAQQETQYF
TGTGCCAGCAGTTCCACTAGCGGGGCGCAACAAGAGACCCAGTACTTC
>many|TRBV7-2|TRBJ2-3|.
CASSNTDTQYF
TGTGCCAGCAGCAACACAGATACGCAGTATTTT
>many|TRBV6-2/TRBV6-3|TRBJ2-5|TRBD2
CASSYEVGTSEQETQYF
TGTGCCAGCAGTTACGAAGTCGGGACTAGTGAGCAAGAGACCCAGTACTTC
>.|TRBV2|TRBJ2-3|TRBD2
CARGLADTDTQYF
TGTGCCCGAGGACTAGCGGACACAGATACGCAGTATTTT
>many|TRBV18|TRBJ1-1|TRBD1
CASSPPQDRVTEAFF
TGTGCCAGCTCACCACCGCAGGACAGGGTCACTGAAGCTTTCTTT
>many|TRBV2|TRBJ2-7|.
CAGADRTYEQYF
TGTGCCGGTGCGGACAGAACCTACGAGCAGTACTTC
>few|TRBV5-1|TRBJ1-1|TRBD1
CASSWTGVNTEAFF
TGCGCCAGCAGCTGGACAGGAGTCAACACTGAAGCTTTCTTT
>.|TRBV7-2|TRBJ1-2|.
CASSLLTAYGYTF
TGTGCCAGCAGCTTATTGACAGCCTATGGCTACACCTTC
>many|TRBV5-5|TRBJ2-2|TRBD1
CASSLNRGLISTGELFF
TGTGCCAGCAGCCTGAACAGGGGGCTTATTAGCACCGGGGAGCTGTTTTTT
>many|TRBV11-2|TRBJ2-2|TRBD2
CASSFHSGGTGELFF
TGTGCCAGCAGCTTCCATAGCGGGGGGACCGGGGAGCTGTTTTTT
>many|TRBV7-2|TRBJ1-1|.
CASSLHQGTEAFF
TGTGCCAGCAGCTTACATCAGGGCACTGAAGCTTTCTTT
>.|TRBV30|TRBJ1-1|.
CAWTPSWNTEAFF
TGTGCCTGGACCCCCTCTTGGAACACTGAAGCTTTCTTT
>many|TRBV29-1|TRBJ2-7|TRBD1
CSAGTAPYEQYF
TGCAGCGCGGGGACAGCTCCATACGAGCAGTACTTC
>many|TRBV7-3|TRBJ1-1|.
CASSLNTWTEAFF
TGTGCCAGCAGCTTAAACACGTGGACTGAAGCTTTCTTT
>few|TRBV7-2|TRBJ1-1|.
CASSLDRWNTEAFF
TGTGCCAGCAGCTTAGACAGATGGAACACTGAAGCTTTCTTT
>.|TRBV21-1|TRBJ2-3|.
CASSKVKPNADTQYF
TGTGCCAGCAGCAAAGTGAAGCCGAATGCAGATACGCAGTATTTT
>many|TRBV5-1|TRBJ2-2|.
CASSAGPTKYTGELFF
TGCGCCAGCAGCGCGGGACCGACTAAATACACCGGGGAGCTGTTTTTT
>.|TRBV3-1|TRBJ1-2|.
CASSQIQQNYGYTF
TGTGCCAGCAGCCAAATACAACAGAACTATGGCTACACCTTC
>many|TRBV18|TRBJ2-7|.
CASSVDLYEQYF
TGTGCCAGCTCCGTGGACCTCTACGAGCAGTACTTC
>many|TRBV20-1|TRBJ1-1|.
CSAREAQATIEAFF
TGCAGTGCTAGAGAAGCACAGGCTACGATTGAAGCTTTCTTT
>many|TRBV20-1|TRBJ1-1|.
CSARATGRGNTEAFF
TGCAGTGCTAGAGCGACAGGAAGAGGGAACACTGAAGCTTTCTTT
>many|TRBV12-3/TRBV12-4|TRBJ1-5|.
CASSLLGGQNNQPQHF
TGTGCCAGCAGTTTACTAGGGGGGCAAAACAATCAGCCCCAGCATTTT
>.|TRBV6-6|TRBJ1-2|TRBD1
CASSYPQGVYGYTF
TGTGCCAGCAGTTACCCCCAGGGGGTATATGGCTACACCTTC
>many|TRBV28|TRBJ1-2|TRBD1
CASRFRDRRYGYTF
TGTGCCAGCAGATTCCGGGACAGGCGTTATGGCTACACCTTC